This passage covers 8 T cell receptor beta chains from one sample sequenced in a study of blood T cell repertoires in COVID-19. Profiling relied on immunoSEQ multiplex PCR, and the TCRdb table lists in-frame clones only, not all of them. The data contain about 200,000 clones, about 83% of them singletons. Sequencing was done on a sample of PBMCs or T cells enriched from blood (not recorded which). These receptors all come from a man aged 35 to 55 with acute COVID-19.

This rearrangement joins TRBV30 to TRBJ2-2, with TRBD2 matching 9 bases. The CDR3 consists of 15 residues. The junction had 8 bases not matched to a gene; V was cut back by 4 bases and J by 5 bases. Germline V gene sequence: CDR1 GTSNPN, CDR2 SVGIG (reference sequence). CDR3: CAWIGGGRGTGELFF. CDR3 coding DNA: TGTGCCTGGATAGGGGGCGGGAGGGGGACCGGGGAGCTGTTTTTT.

The rearrangement links TRBV25-1 to TRBJ1-6; 10 bases fit TRBD1. Germline V gives CDR1 MGHDK, CDR2 SYGVNS. Trimming took 5 bases from V and 6 from J; bases not matched to a gene: 4. This CDR3 is 15 amino acids long. CDR3 residues: CASSFRDRGNSPLHF. The CDR3 DNA sequence: TGTGCCAGCAGTTTCCGGGACAGGGGTAATTCACCCCTCCACTTT.

The chain employs TRBV24-1 and TRBJ2-1; 9 nucleotides match TRBD2. This CDR3 contains 15 residues. CDR1 KGHDR and CDR2 SFDVKD come from the germline V gene. Trimming removed 3 bases from V and 11 bases from J; junction bases left unmatched: 10. Here the CDR3 reads CATSDVTGTSSKQFF. CDR3 sequence (DNA): TGTGCCACCAGTGATGTCACCGGGACTAGCTCCAAGCAGTTCTTC.

The chain recombines TRBV30 with TRBJ1-6, with D perhaps TRBD1 (5 bases). Germline loops: CDR1 GTSNPN, CDR2 SVGIG (reference sequence). The CDR3 is 16 amino acids. The V end lost 1 base, the J end lost 8 bases, and 18 bases lay between the germline ends. The CDR3 reads CAWSAGSRARHSPLHF. CDR3 nucleotides: TGTGCCTGGAGTGCCGGTTCCAGGGCGAGGCATTCACCCCTCCACTTT.

This clone was seen a single time. The V gene is TRBV19, the J gene TRBJ2-3; TRBD1 might be the D (6 bases). The CDR3 totals 13 residues. V was cut by 0 bases and J by 7 bases, with 8 bases left in between. The germline gives CDR1 LNHDA, CDR2 SQIVND (reference sequence). In nucleotides, the CDR3 is TGTGCCAGTAGTATAGAGGGGGCCTATACGCAGTATTTT. Protein sequence: CASSIEGAYTQYF.

CDR3 in amino acids: CASNWDSPNTEAFF. DNA for the CDR3: TGTGCCAGCAACTGGGACAGCCCGAACACTGAAGCTTTCTTT. This sequence joins TRBV3-1 (or the pseudogene TRBV3-2) and TRBJ1-1; 7 nucleotides line up with TRBD1. Per the germline V gene, CDR1 is LGHDT and CDR2 is YNNKEL (reference sequence). V lost 7 bases and J lost 1; bases outside the gene matches: 6. The CDR3 is 14 amino acids.

V usage is TRBV5-8 and J usage is TRBJ2-3; 8 bases map to TRBD1. V was pared by 0 bases and J by 4 bases, with 7 bases of the junction left unmatched. Germline CDR1 and CDR2: SGHTS and YDEGEE. The length of the CDR3 is 16 residues. The CDR3 nucleotides read TGTGCCAGCAGCTTGGCGACAGGGGATGGGCCAGATACGCAGTATTTT. Translating it yields CASSLATGDGPDTQYF.

The rearrangement links TRBV29-1 to TRBJ1-2; no definite D call. The germline V and J ends were trimmed by 4 bases and 6 bases, with 12 bases remaining between them. Per the germline V gene, CDR1 is SQVTM and CDR2 is ANQGSEA. The CDR3 length is 12 residues. CDR3 amino acids: CSVVGGFHGYTF. The CDR3 DNA reads as TGCAGCGTTGTAGGCGGGTTCCATGGCTACACCTTC.